This entry lists 22 T cell receptor beta chains sequenced from one sample in a study of blood T cell repertoires in COVID-19. Only in-frame clones appear in the TCRdb table, and some are missing; sequencing was by immunoSEQ multiplex PCR. The sample contains around 170,000 clones, around 82% of which appear only once. What was sequenced was peripheral blood. The receptors come from a man younger than 35 with active or convalescent COVID-19.

This clone has only one observation. The CDR3 protein is CASSLPGQGKEKLFF. The CDR3 DNA is TGCGCCAGCAGCTTACCGGGACAGGGAAAAGAAAAACTGTTTTTT. This sequence joins TRBV5-1 and TRBJ1-4; 9 positions match TRBD1. In germline, CDR1 is SGHRS, CDR2 YFSETQ. This CDR3 has 15 amino acids. After removal of 2 bases from V and 8 bases from J, the junction contained 7 bases not matched to a gene.

The chain has TRBV27 and TRBJ1-2, with D possibly matching TRBD1 (5 bases). This CDR3 is built from 16 residues. Germline lookup yields CDR1 MNHEY and CDR2 SMNVEV (reference sequence). Trimming removed 4 bases from V and 4 bases from J, with 19 bases in between. The CDR3 region is CASSSVSGRVSYGYTF. CDR3 DNA sequence: TGTGCCAGCAGTTCCGTATCAGGGAGGGTTAGCTATGGCTACACCTTC.

CDR3 coding DNA: TGTGCCAGCAGCAATTACAGGGGAAAGGCCAAAAACATTCAGTACTTC. This codes for CASSNYRGKAKNIQYF. The rearrangement uses TRBV5-4 and TRBJ2-4; 7 positions agree with TRBD1. Germline V gene sequence: CDR1 SGHNT, CDR2 YYREEE (reference sequence). After removal of 4 bases from V and 1 base from J, the junction contained 8 bases not matched to a gene. The CDR3 covers 16 residues.

This clone appeared a few times. This sequence joins TRBV6-5 and TRBJ2-5; TRBD1 matches 11 bases. The CDR3 length is 15 residues. In germline, CDR1 is MNHEY, CDR2 SVGAGI. Unmatched junction bases numbered 8, after V lost 5 bases and J lost 6 bases. CDR3 sequence: CASSTRTGGGKTQYF. CDR3 DNA: TGTGCCAGCAGTACAAGGACAGGGGGCGGCAAGACCCAGTACTTC.

The chain links TRBV5-1 to TRBJ1-2; 10 nucleotides align to TRBD1. The trim removed 4 bases at V and 8 bases at J, leaving 11 bases unmatched. Germline CDR1 reads SGHRS; CDR2 reads YFSETQ. The CDR3 is 15 amino acids. The CDR3 nucleotides are TGCGCCAGCAGCGAGACTGGGACAGGGGCAAGCGGCTACACCTTC. Protein: CASSETGTGASGYTF.

The gene calls are TRBV29-1 and TRBJ2-5; 11 nucleotides align to TRBD2. Germline CDR1 is SQVTM and CDR2 is ANQGSEA. CDR3 length: 12 amino acids. The V segment lost 8 bases and the J segment 5 bases; nucleotides outside the gene matches: 4. The CDR3 nucleotides are TGCAGCACAAGGACTAGCGGGGAGACCCAGTACTTC. It yields the protein CSTRTSGETQYF. Together with reference TRBV29-1 and TRBJ2-5, the CDR3 gives the full variable domain: SAVISQKPSRDICQRGTSLTIQCQVDSQVTMMFWYRQQPGQSLTLIATANQGSEATYESGFVIDKFPISRPNLTFSTLTVSNMSPEDSSIYLCSTRTSGETQYFGPGTRLLVL.

The gene calls are TRBV28 and TRBJ1-5, with D uncertain. The CDR3 is 15 amino acids. Per the germline V gene, CDR1 is MDHEN and CDR2 is SYDVKM. Trimming removed 6 bases at V and 0 bases at J, with 12 bases between. CDR3 in amino acids: CASSLDPPSNQPQHF. The CDR3 DNA reads TGTGCCAGCAGCCTAGACCCCCCTAGCAATCAGCCCCAGCATTTT.

The chain joins TRBV18 to TRBJ2-6, with a possible D match to TRBD1 (6 bases). Germline lookup yields CDR1 KGHSH and CDR2 LQKENI. The CDR3 runs to 14 residues. V shed 8 bases and J shed 3 bases, with 11 bases lying between them. CDR3 loop: CASRRTDGANVLTF. DNA of the CDR3: TGTGCCAGCCGAAGGACAGATGGGGCCAACGTCCTGACTTTC. Based on the CDR3 plus reference TRBV18 and TRBJ2-6, the full variable domain is NAGVMQNPRHLVRRRGQEARLRCSPMKGHSHVYWYRQLPEEGLKFMVYLQKENIIDESGMPKERFSAEFPKEGPSILRIQQVVRGDSAAYFCASRRTDGANVLTFGAGSRLTVL.

There are a few counts of this clone. The chain has TRBV11-2 and TRBJ2-7, with TRBD2 matching over 13 bases. CDR1 is SGHAT and CDR2 is FQNNGV in the germline V gene. V dropped 4 bases and J dropped 7; count of bases not matched to a gene: 7. The CDR3 runs 15 residues. CDR3 protein: CASSSRLAGGEEQYF. The CDR3 DNA is TGTGCCAGCAGCTCAAGACTAGCGGGAGGTGAAGAGCAGTACTTC.

This clone was seen only once. Relative to the germline gene, one junction end is altered; a read error may explain this. The chain has TRBV6-1 and TRBJ2-3, with 9 positions matching TRBD2. The CDR3 consists of 14 residues. Looked up from germline, CDR1 is MNHNS and CDR2 is SASEGT. The CDR3 DNA follows: TGTGCCAGCAAGGTAGCGGGGGACACAGTTACGCAGTATTTT. Amino acid sequence: CASKVAGDTVTQYF.

The chain carries TRBV7-2 and TRBJ2-2; TRBD2 matches 13 bases. V was clipped by 2 bases and J by 5 bases; unmatched bases: 2. Germline lookup yields CDR1 SGHTA and CDR2 FQGNSA. The CDR3 has 16 residues. CDR3 sequence (DNA): TGTGCCAGCAGCTTAACTAGCGGGAGGGGGACCGGGGAGCTGTTTTTT. It translates to CASSLTSGRGTGELFF.

The chain uses TRBV11-1 and TRBJ2-1, with 10 bases matching TRBD1. The CDR3 contains 15 residues. CDR1 and CDR2 from the germline V gene are SGHAT and FQDESV (reference sequence). The V and J ends lost 6 bases and 4 bases, in that order; junction bases with no gene match: 6. The CDR3: CASSSPGQGYNEQFF. CDR3 DNA: TGTGCCAGCAGTTCACCGGGACAGGGGTACAATGAGCAGTTCTTC.

The V call is TRBV7-9, the J call TRBJ2-1; 9 nucleotides line up with TRBD2. Germline assignment: CDR1 SEHNR and CDR2 FQNEAQ (reference sequence). The CDR3 is 16 residues long. V shed 1 base, J shed 7 bases, and the junction held 8 bases outside the gene matches. CDR3 nucleotides: TGTGCCAGCAGCTTAGGGACTAGCGTAACTATTAATGAGCAGTTCTTC. Encoded protein: CASSLGTSVTINEQFF.

This rearrangement joins TRBV30 to TRBJ1-2; unclear D gene. The CDR3 is made up of 12 amino acids. The germline gives CDR1 GTSNPN, CDR2 SVGIG (reference sequence). The V gene lost 4 bases and the J gene lost 1 base, with 7 bases spanning the gap. CDR3 DNA sequence: TGTGCCTGGACCGCCGGTAACTATGGCTACACCTTC. This translates into CAWTAGNYGYTF.

V gene TRBV30 combines with J gene TRBJ1-2; D is unclear. There are 12 residues in the CDR3. V was pared by 1 base and J by 10 bases, with 13 bases between. Germline V gene lookup returns CDR1 GTSNPN and CDR2 SVGIG (reference sequence). CDR3 nucleotide sequence: TGTGCCTGGAGTGCCTCGGTTTCGTACTACACCTTC. This encodes CAWSASVSYYTF.

This clone was counted once. The CDR3 DNA sequence: TGTGCCAGCAGCTCCCAGGGACTAGCGGGAAACGAGCAGTTCTTC. It encodes CASSSQGLAGNEQFF. The chain carries TRBV7-8 and TRBJ2-1; 13 nucleotides agree with TRBD2. CDR1 SGHVS and CDR2 FQNEAQ come from the germline V gene. With V trimmed by 4 bases and J by 10 bases, 7 bases remained unmatched. This CDR3 comprises 15 residues.

The rearrangement links TRBV29-1 to TRBJ1-3; perhaps TRBD1 as D (5 bases). The V end was cut by 0 bases, the J end by 2 bases, with 14 bases between. Germline V gene data show CDR1 as SQVTM and CDR2 as ANQGSEA. The CDR3 contains 16 residues. The CDR3 protein is CSVEDVPRAPGNTIYF. The CDR3 DNA reads as TGCAGCGTTGAAGATGTCCCCAGGGCCCCTGGAAACACCATATATTTT. The variable domain in full, completed from reference TRBV29-1 and TRBJ1-3, reads SAVISQKPSRDICQRGTSLTIQCQVDSQVTMMFWYRQQPGQSLTLIATANQGSEATYESGFVIDKFPISRPNLTFSTLTVSNMSPEDSSIYLCSVEDVPRAPGNTIYFGEGSWLTVV.

The CDR3, as DNA: TGTGCCAGCAGTGCGGGGAAGACCGGGAACACTGAAGCTTTCTTT. It yields the protein CASSAGKTGNTEAFF. The V gene is TRBV27, the J gene TRBJ1-1; D not certain. This CDR3 has 15 residues. The germline CDR1 and CDR2 sequences are MNHEY and SMNVEV (reference sequence). V dropped 5 bases and J dropped 1 base, with 14 bases sitting between them.

The chain is built from TRBV7-2 and TRBJ2-2; D possibly corresponds to TRBD1 (6 bases). The CDR3 length is 14 residues. Deletions cut 3 bases from V and 4 bases from J, with 9 bases between. Germline V gene lookup returns CDR1 SGHTA and CDR2 FQGNSA. The CDR3 is CASSFPGATGELFF. The CDR3 bases are TGTGCCAGCAGCTTCCCAGGGGCCACCGGGGAGCTGTTTTTT.

This chain links TRBV11-2 with TRBJ1-1, with 9 nucleotides matching TRBD1. This CDR3 is built from 17 residues. Germline loops: CDR1 SGHAT, CDR2 FQNNGV. V gave up 3 bases and J gave up 1 base; unmatched junction bases: 9. CDR3 region: CASSFSQTGGRNTEAFF. In nucleotides, the CDR3 is TGTGCCAGCAGCTTCTCTCAGACAGGGGGGAGGAACACTGAAGCTTTCTTT.

The rearrangement joins TRBV28 to TRBJ2-2, with 9 positions matching TRBD1. CDR3 length: 15 residues. V shed 3 bases and J 3 bases; nucleotides not matched to a gene: 2. Germline V gene sequence: CDR1 MDHEN, CDR2 SYDVKM. The CDR3 reads CASSFWDRDTGELFF. The CDR3 DNA reads as TGTGCCAGCAGTTTTTGGGACAGGGACACCGGGGAGCTGTTTTTT.

This clone showed up many times. J is TRBJ2-1 and V is TRBV11-2; 10 bases map to TRBD2. Per germline, CDR1 SGHAT and CDR2 FQNNGV. Trimming cost V 5 bases and J 4 bases; bases outside gene matches: 11. The CDR3 loop spans 17 amino acids. DNA for the CDR3: TGTGCCAGCAGCCGTACGGGCGCTAGCGGGGGATACAATGAGCAGTTCTTC. Translation: CASSRTGASGGYNEQFF.